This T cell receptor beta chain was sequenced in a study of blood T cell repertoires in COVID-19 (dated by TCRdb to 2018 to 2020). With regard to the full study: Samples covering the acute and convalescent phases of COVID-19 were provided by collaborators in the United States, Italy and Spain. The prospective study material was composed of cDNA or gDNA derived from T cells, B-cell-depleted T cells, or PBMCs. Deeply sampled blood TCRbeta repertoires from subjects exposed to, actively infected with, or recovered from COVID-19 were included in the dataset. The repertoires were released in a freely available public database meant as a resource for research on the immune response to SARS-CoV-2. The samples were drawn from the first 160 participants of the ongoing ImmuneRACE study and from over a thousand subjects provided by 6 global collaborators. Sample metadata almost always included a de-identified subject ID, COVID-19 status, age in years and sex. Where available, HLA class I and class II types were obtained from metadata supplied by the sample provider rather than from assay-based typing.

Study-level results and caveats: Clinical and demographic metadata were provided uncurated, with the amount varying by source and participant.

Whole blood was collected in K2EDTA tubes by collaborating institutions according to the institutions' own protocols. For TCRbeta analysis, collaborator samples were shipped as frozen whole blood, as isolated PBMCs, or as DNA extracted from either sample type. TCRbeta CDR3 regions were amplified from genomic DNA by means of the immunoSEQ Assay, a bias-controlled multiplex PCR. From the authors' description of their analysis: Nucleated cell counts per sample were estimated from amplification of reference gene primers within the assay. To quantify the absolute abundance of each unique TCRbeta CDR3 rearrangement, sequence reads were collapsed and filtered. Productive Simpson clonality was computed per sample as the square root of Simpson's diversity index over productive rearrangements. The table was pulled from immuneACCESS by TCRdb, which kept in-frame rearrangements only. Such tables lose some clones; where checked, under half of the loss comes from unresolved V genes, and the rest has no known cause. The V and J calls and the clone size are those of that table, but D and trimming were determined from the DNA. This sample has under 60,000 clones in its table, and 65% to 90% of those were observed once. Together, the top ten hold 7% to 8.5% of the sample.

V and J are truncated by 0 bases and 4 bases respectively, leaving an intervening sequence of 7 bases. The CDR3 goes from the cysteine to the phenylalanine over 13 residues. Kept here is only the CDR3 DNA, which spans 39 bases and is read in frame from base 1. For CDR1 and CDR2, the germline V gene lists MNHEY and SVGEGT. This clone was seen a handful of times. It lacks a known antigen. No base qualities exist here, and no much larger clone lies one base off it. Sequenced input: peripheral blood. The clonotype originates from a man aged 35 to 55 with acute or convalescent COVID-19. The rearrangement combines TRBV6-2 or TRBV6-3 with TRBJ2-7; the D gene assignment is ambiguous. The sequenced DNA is TGTGCCAGCAGTTACTCGGCAAAATACGAGCAGTACTTC. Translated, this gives CASSYSAKYEQYF.